A selection of T cell receptor beta chains follows, all from one sample in a study of blood T cell repertoires in COVID-19. The assay was immunoSEQ multiplex PCR, and TCRdb's table has in-frame clones only and misses some. Here the sample spans a few hundred thousand clones, 80% to 90% being singletons. Sequences were obtained from PBMCs or T cells enriched from blood (not recorded which). The receptor source for this set is a man aged 25-45 years with acute COVID-19. Each CDR3 is given with its conserved first and last residue. D genes are given only for firm matches. Size is omitted from some rows. Given values are once, few, many or a class for expanded clones.

V	D	J	size	CDR3	DNA
TRBV3-1/TRBV3-2	TRBD2	TRBJ2-2	few	CASSPHRGGFWTGELFF	TGTGCCAGCAGCCCCCACCGGGGGGGTTTCTGGACCGGGGAGCTGTTTTTT
TRBV6-4	TRBD2	TRBJ2-1	few	CASSEGTSGNEQFF	TGTGCCAGCAGTGAAGGGACTAGCGGTAATGAGCAGTTCTTC
TRBV5-1	-	TRBJ1-1	once	CASSLDGLLGAFF	TGCGCCAGCAGCTTGGACGGGTTGCTGGGAGCTTTCTTT
TRBV19	-	TRBJ2-1	-	CASNPGESYNEQFF	TGTGCCAGTAACCCGGGGGAATCCTACAATGAGCAGTTCTTC
TRBV9	-	TRBJ1-3	-	CASSVESGSGNTIYF	TGTGCCAGCAGCGTAGAGTCAGGCTCTGGAAACACCATATATTTT
TRBV7-3	TRBD2	TRBJ2-3	-	CASSSTSGRATDTQYF	TGTGCCAGCAGCTCTACTAGCGGGAGGGCCACAGATACGCAGTATTTT
TRBV28	TRBD1	TRBJ2-5	-	CASSSMDRGSQETQYF	TGTGCCAGCAGTTCGATGGACAGGGGTTCCCAAGAGACCCAGTACTTC
TRBV3-1/TRBV3-2	TRBD2	TRBJ2-1	-	CASSPSAGGPHEQFF	TGTGCCAGCAGTCCGTCAGCGGGGGGGCCCCATGAGCAGTTCTTC
TRBV10-2	TRBD1	TRBJ1-5	once	CASSESGGLGQPQHF	TGCGCCAGCAGTGAGTCAGGGGGCCTAGGTCAGCCCCAGCATTTT
TRBV5-1	-	TRBJ2-1	-	CASSLGDLLTNEQFF	TGTGCCAGCAGCTTGGGGGACTTACTAACCAATGAGCAGTTCTTC
TRBV18	-	TRBJ1-6	-	CASSPLDMNSPLHF	TGTGCCAGCTCACCGTTGGACATGAATTCACCCCTCCACTTT
TRBV7-2	-	TRBJ2-2	-	CASSLGRQWTGELFF	TGTGCCAGCAGCTTAGGGAGACAGTGGACCGGGGAGCTGTTTTTT
TRBV11-2	TRBD1	TRBJ1-4	-	CASSTRTGGVNEKLFF	TGTGCCAGCAGCACAAGGACAGGGGGCGTGAATGAAAAACTGTTTTTT
TRBV7-9	-	TRBJ1-4	-	CASSSHTTNEKLFF	TGTGCCAGCAGCTCACACACAACTAATGAAAAACTGTTTTTT
TRBV18	TRBD2	TRBJ2-1	-	CASSPKVAGDNEQFF	TGTGCCAGCTCACCAAAGGTAGCGGGGGACAATGAGCAGTTCTTC
TRBV7-2	TRBD2	TRBJ2-3	-	CASSLTLAGRGSTDTQYF	TGTGCCAGCAGCTTAACACTAGCGGGAAGAGGAAGCACAGATACGCAGTATTTT
TRBV7-8	-	TRBJ1-1	-	CASSTPEGIGGGDTEAFF	TGTGCCAGCAGCACACCGGAGGGTATTGGGGGTGGTGACACTGAAGCTTTCTTT
TRBV5-1	-	TRBJ1-3	-	CASSLPSTGSGNTIYF	TGCGCCAGCAGCTTACCCTCGACAGGATCTGGAAACACCATATATTTT
TRBV15	TRBD2	TRBJ2-1	-	CATSRALGQRTSGRFSYNEQFF	TGTGCCACCAGCAGAGCATTGGGACAACGGACTAGCGGGAGATTCTCCTACAATGAGCAGTTCTTC
TRBV28	-	TRBJ1-2	-	CASRSVVSYTF	TGTGCCAGCAGATCAGTTGTGAGCTACACCTTC
TRBV6-5	TRBD1	TRBJ2-2	-	CASSLDRVPGELFF	TGTGCCAGCAGCCTGGACAGGGTCCCCGGGGAGCTGTTTTTT
TRBV1	-	TRBJ2-1	few	CTNKGGFSYNEQFF	TGCACCAACAAGGGGGGGTTTTCCTACAATGAGCAGTTCTTC
TRBV13	TRBD1	TRBJ1-1	once	CASSEVQGALITEAFF	TGTGCCAGCAGCGAAGTACAGGGGGCCCTAATCACTGAAGCTTTCTTT
TRBV7-6	TRBD1	TRBJ1-6	-	CASSLGDRDSPLHF	TGTGCCAGCAGCTTGGGGGACAGGGATTCACCCCTCCACTTT
TRBV7-2	-	TRBJ1-2	-	CASSIGLPAGGYTF	TGTGCCAGCAGCATAGGACTGCCCGCTGGGGGCTACACCTTC
TRBV7-8	-	TRBJ1-4	-	CASSTTGLNEKLFF	TGTGCCAGCAGCACTACCGGACTTAATGAAAAACTGTTTTTT
TRBV11-2	-	TRBJ2-2	-	CASSRIQGRTGELFF	TGTGCCAGCAGCCGGATTCAGGGGCGCACCGGGGAGCTGTTTTTT
TRBV7-9	-	TRBJ2-1	-	CASSLDIHEQFF	TGTGCCAGCAGCCTAGATATCCATGAGCAGTTCTTC
TRBV11-3	-	TRBJ1-3	few	CASSTRGTAGNTIYF	TGTGCCAGCAGCACCCGGGGGACGGCTGGAAACACCATATATTTT
TRBV19	-	TRBJ1-2	-	CATQTLGLYGYTF	TGTGCCACCCAAACGTTGGGACTATATGGCTACACCTTC
TRBV27	TRBD1	TRBJ2-2	-	CASSLGQGQLGELFF	TGTGCCAGCAGTTTGGGACAGGGACAATTGGGGGAGCTGTTTTTT
TRBV7-6	TRBD1	TRBJ1-5	-	CASSRDRGRNQPQHF	TGTGCCAGCAGCCGTGACAGGGGGAGGAATCAGCCCCAGCATTTT
TRBV11-2	-	TRBJ1-1	-	CASSLASGYTEAFF	TGTGCCAGCAGCTTAGCTTCGGGTTACACTGAAGCTTTCTTT
TRBV27	TRBD1	TRBJ2-3	-	CASSRQGVGGTDTQYF	TGTGCCAGCAGTCGACAGGGGGTTGGTGGCACAGATACGCAGTATTTT
TRBV19	-	TRBJ1-2	once	CASTTRGRGNYGYTF	TGTGCCAGCACAACACGGGGCCGGGGGAACTATGGCTACACCTTC
TRBV12-3/TRBV12-4	-	TRBJ2-1	-	CASSPSDYNEQFF	TGTGCCAGCAGTCCCTCAGACTACAATGAGCAGTTCTTC
TRBV20-1	TRBD1	TRBJ1-2	-	CSAQGQDGYTF	TGCAGTGCTCAAGGACAGGATGGCTACACCTTC
TRBV14	-	TRBJ1-1	-	CASSPTTGQHTEAFF	TGTGCCAGCAGCCCAACAACGGGACAACACACTGAAGCTTTCTTT